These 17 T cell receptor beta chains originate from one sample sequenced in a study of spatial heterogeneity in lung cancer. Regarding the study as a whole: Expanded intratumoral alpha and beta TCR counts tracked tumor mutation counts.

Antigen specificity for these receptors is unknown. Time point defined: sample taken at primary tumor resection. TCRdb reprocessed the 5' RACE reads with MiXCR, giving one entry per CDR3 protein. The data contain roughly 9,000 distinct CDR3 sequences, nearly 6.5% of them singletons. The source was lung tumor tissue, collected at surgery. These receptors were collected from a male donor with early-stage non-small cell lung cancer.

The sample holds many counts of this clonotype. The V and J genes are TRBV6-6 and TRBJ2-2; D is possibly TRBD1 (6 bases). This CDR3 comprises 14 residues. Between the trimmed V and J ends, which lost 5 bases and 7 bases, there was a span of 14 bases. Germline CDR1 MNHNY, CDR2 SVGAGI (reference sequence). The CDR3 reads CASSPTGTSGELFF. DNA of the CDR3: TGTGCCAGCAGTCCCACAGGGACGAGCGGGGAGCTGTTTTTT.

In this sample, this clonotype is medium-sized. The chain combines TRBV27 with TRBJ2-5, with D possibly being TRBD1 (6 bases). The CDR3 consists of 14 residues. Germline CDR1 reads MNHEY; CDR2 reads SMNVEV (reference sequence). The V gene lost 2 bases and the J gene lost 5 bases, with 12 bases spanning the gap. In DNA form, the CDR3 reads TGTGCCAGCAGTTTAAGGGGGATGACTGAGACCCAGTACTTC. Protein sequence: CASSLRGMTETQYF.

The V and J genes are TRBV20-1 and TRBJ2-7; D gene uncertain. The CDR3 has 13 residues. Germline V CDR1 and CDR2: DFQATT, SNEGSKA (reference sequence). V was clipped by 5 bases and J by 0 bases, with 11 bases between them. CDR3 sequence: CSAPGQSSYEQYF. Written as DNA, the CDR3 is TGCAGTGCTCCCGGGCAGAGCTCCTACGAGCAGTACTTC.

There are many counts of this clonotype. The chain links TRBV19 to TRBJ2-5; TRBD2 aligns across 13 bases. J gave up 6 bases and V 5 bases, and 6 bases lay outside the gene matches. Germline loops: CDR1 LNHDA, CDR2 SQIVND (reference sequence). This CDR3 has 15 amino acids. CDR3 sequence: CASSSRTSGRKTQYF. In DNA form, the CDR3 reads TGTGCCAGTAGTTCCCGGACTAGCGGGAGAAAGACCCAGTACTTC.

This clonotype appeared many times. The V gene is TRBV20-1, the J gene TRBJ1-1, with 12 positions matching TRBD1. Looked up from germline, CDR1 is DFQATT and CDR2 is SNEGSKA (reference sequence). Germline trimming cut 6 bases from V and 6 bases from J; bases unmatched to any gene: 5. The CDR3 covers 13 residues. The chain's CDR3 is CSATGQGASEAFF. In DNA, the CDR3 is TGCAGTGCCACGGGACAGGGGGCGTCTGAAGCTTTCTTT.

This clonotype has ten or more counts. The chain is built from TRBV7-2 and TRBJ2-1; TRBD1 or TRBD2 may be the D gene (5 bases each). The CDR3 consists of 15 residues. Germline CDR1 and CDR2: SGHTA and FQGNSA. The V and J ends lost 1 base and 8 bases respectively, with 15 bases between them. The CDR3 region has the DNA TGTGCCAGCAGCTTAGATCCGGGACCTCGATATGAGCAGTTCTTC. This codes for CASSLDPGPRYEQFF.

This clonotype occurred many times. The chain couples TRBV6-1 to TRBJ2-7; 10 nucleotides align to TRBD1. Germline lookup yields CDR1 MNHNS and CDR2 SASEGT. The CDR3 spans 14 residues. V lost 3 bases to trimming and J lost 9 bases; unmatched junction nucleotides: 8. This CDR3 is CASSDPGQGPWQYF. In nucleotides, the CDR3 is TGTGCCAGCAGTGACCCGGGACAGGGGCCTTGGCAGTACTTC.

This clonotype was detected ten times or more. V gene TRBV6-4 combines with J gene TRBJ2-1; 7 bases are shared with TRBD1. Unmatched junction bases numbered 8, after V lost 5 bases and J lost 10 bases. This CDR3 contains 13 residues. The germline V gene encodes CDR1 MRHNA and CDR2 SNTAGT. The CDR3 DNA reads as TGTGCCAGCAGTTTGGGACAGCATGGGGAGCAGTTCTTC. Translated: CASSLGQHGEQFF.

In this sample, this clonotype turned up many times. In nucleotides, the CDR3 is TGTGCTAGTGGTTTGTCGGGGCAGCCCCAGCATTTT. Its translation is CASGLSGQPQHF. The chain couples TRBV12-5 to TRBJ1-5; D gene unclear. V was clipped by 2 bases and J by 7 bases, with 6 bases between them. The CDR3 spans 12 residues. Germline V gene lookup returns CDR1 LGHNT and CDR2 FRNRAP. The variable domain in full, with the rest retrieved from reference TRBV12-5 and TRBJ1-5, is DARVTQTPRHKVTEMGQEVTMRCQPILGHNTVFWYRQTMMQGLELLAYFRNRAPLDDSGMPKDRFSAEMPDATLATLKIQPSEPRDSAVYFCASGLSGQPQHFGDGTRLSIL.

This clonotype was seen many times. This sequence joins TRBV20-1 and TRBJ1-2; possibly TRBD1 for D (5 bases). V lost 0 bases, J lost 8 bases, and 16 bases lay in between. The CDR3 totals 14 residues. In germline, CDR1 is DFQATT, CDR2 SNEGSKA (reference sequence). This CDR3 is CSARDQRGGGGYTF. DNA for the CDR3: TGCAGTGCTAGAGATCAGCGGGGCGGTGGGGGCTACACCTTC.

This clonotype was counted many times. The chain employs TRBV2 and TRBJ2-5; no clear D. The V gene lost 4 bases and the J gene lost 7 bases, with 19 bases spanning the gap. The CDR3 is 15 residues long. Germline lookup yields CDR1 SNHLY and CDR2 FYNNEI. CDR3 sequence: CASSVIRAPDGTQYF. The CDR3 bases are TGTGCCAGCAGTGTCATTAGGGCCCCCGACGGGACCCAGTACTTC.

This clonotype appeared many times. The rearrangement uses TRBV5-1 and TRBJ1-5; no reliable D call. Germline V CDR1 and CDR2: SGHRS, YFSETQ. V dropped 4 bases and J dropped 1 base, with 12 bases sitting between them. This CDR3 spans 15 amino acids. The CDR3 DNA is TGCGCCAGCAGCCCCATGGGGATCAGCAATCAGCCCCAGCATTTT. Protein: CASSPMGISNQPQHF.

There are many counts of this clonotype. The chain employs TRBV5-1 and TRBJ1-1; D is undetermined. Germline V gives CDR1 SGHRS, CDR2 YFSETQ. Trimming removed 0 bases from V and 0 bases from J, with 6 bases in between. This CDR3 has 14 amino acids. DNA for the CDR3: TGCGCCAGCAGCTTGGCGGGGATGAACACTGAAGCTTTCTTT. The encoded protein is CASSLAGMNTEAFF.

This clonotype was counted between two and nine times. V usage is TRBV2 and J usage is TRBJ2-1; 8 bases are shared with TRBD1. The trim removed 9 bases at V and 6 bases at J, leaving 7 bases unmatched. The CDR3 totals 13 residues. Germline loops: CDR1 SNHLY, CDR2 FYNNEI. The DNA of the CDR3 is TGTGCCAGGGCCGGGACAGGCCCCAATGAGCAGTTCTTC. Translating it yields CARAGTGPNEQFF.

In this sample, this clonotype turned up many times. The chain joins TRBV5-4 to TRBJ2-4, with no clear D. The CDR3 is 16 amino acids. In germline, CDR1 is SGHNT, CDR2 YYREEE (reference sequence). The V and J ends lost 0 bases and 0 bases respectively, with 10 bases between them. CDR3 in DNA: TGTGCCAGCAGCTTGGCCAACCTGGGAGCCAAAAACATTCAGTACTTC. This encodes CASSLANLGAKNIQYF.

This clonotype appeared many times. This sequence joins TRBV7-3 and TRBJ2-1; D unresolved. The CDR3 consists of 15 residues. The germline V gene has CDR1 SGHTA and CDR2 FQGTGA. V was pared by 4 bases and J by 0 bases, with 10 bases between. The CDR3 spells CASSSRKSSYNEQFF. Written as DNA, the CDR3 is TGTGCCAGCAGCTCCCGTAAGAGCTCCTACAATGAGCAGTTCTTC.

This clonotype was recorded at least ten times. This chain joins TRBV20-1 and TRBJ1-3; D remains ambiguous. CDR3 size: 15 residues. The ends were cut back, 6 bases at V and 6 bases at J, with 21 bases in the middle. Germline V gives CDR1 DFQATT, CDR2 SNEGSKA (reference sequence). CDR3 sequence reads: CSAPRPTGLINTIYF. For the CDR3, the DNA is TGCAGTGCCCCTAGGCCTACCGGACTGATAAACACCATATATTTT.